The next 7 T cell receptor beta chains were all read from a single sample in a study of blood T cell repertoires in COVID-19. Profiled with immunoSEQ multiplex PCR; TCRdb holds only in-frame clones, not every one. The table includes approximately 230,000 clones, 88% detected once. Sequenced sample: PBMCs or T cells enriched from blood (not recorded which). The receptor set was obtained from a woman aged 45-60 years with acute COVID-19.

The rearrangement uses TRBV3-1 (or the pseudogene TRBV3-2) and TRBJ2-2; 8 bases are shared with TRBD1. Germline V gives CDR1 LGHDT, CDR2 YNNKEL (reference sequence). The CDR3 sequence is 17 residues long. J lost 4 bases, V lost 4 bases, and 11 bases had no gene match. CDR3 loop: CASSRDRDRYSTGELFF. For the CDR3, the DNA is TGTGCCAGCAGCCGGGACCGGGACAGGTATAGCACCGGGGAGCTGTTTTTT.

This rearrangement joins TRBV5-4 to TRBJ2-7; 11 nucleotides align to TRBD2. Germline V gene sequence: CDR1 SGHNT, CDR2 YYREEE (reference sequence). With V trimmed by 5 bases and J by 4 bases, 8 bases remained unmatched. This CDR3 is built from 15 residues. The CDR3 loop reads CASSSSGTSGYEQYF. DNA of the CDR3: TGTGCCAGCAGTTCCTCCGGGACTAGCGGTTACGAGCAGTACTTC. Together with reference TRBV5-4 and TRBJ2-7, the CDR3 gives the full variable domain: ETGVTQSPTHLIKTRGQQVTLRCSSQSGHNTVSWYQQALGQGPQFIFQYYREEENGRGNFPPRFSGLQFPNYSSELNVNALELDDSALYLCASSSSGTSGYEQYFGPGTRLTVT.

This clone appeared a single time. The gene calls are TRBV11-1 and TRBJ2-1; 8 nucleotides agree with TRBD2. Per germline, CDR1 SGHAT and CDR2 FQDESV (reference sequence). CDR3 length equals 14 residues. V was clipped by 5 bases and J by 4 bases; unmatched bases: 4. The CDR3 loop is CASSRLALYNEQFF. The CDR3 DNA sequence: TGTGCCAGCAGCAGACTAGCGTTGTACAATGAGCAGTTCTTC.

The V call is TRBV5-6, the J call TRBJ2-3, with 12 nucleotides matching TRBD1. Germline lookup yields CDR1 SGHDT and CDR2 YYEEEE. Trimming at V came to 4 bases and at J to 0 bases, leaving 9 bases not matched to a gene. CDR3 size: 18 residues. In DNA form, the CDR3 reads TGTGCCAGCAGCGGCGGGACAGGGGGCGGGGTAAGCACAGATACGCAGTATTTT. Protein product: CASSGGTGGGVSTDTQYF.

V gene TRBV5-6 combines with J gene TRBJ1-5; weak D call: TRBD1 (6 bases). Trimming removed 4 bases at V and 4 bases at J, with 18 bases between. This CDR3 is built from 16 residues. Germline V lookup: CDR1 SGHDT, CDR2 YYEEEE. CDR3 in amino acids: CASSMGPVQGNQPQHF. CDR3 DNA: TGTGCCAGCAGCATGGGGCCGGTACAGGGTAATCAGCCCCAGCATTTT. Combining the CDR3 with reference TRBV5-6 and TRBJ1-5 gives the whole variable domain DAGVTQSPTHLIKTRGQQVTLRCSPKSGHDTVSWYQQALGQGPQFIFQYYEEEERQRGNFPDRFSGHQFPNYSSELNVNALLLGDSALYLCASSMGPVQGNQPQHFGDGTRLSIL.

This chain uses TRBV18 with TRBJ1-2; D perhaps matches TRBD1 (6 bases). The CDR3 consists of 13 residues. V gave up 3 bases and J gave up 8 bases, with 13 bases separating them. Germline CDR1 KGHSH, CDR2 LQKENI. CDR3 amino acids: CASSPSQGNGYTF. The CDR3 DNA follows: TGTGCCAGCTCACCGTCTCAGGGGAACGGCTACACCTTC.

The chain employs TRBV19 and TRBJ2-7; weak D call: TRBD1 (7 bases). CDR3 length equals 17 residues. The V and J ends lost 3 bases and 2 bases respectively, with 20 bases between them. CDR1 and CDR2 from the germline V gene are LNHDA and SQIVND (reference sequence). The CDR3: CASSMRQGGPITYEQYF. As DNA, the CDR3 is TGTGCCAGTAGTATGAGGCAGGGGGGTCCTATCACCTACGAGCAGTACTTC.